These 15 T cell receptor beta chains share one sample of origin, sequenced in a study of T-cell memory formation after mild COVID-19. TCRdb ran MiXCR on the 5' RACE reads and lists one entry per CDR3 protein. The table lists 200,000 to 300,000 distinct CDR3 sequences, 16% of them singletons. What was sequenced was PBMCs or a T cell subset sorted from them (not recorded which). Receptors originate from a man between 18 and 29 years old who had mild COVID-19 (a few samples of this study predate the infection). Cell type and time point are not known.

This chain links TRBV12-3 or TRBV12-4 with TRBJ2-1, with D hard to call. The CDR3 extends over 13 amino acids. Trimming removed 4 bases at V and 5 bases at J, with 9 bases between. The CDR3 sequence: CASSYLRDNEQFF. DNA of the CDR3: TGTGCCAGCAGTTATCTACGGGACAATGAGCAGTTCTTC.

The table lists this clonotype with a few counts. The chain uses TRBV28 and TRBJ2-5; D unresolved. The CDR3 extends over 14 amino acids. Germline V CDR1 and CDR2: MDHEN, SYDVKM. Between the trimmed V and J ends, which lost 1 base and 9 bases, there was a span of 15 bases. CDR3 coding DNA: TGTGCCAGCAGTTTATATCCTTCCGGAAGGCCCCAGTACTTC. Its translation: CASSLYPSGRPQYF.

This clonotype was picked up many times. The CDR3 coding sequence is TGCGCCAGCAGCCCTATCACGACGTCTAGCACAGATACGCAGTATTTT. Its translation: CASSPITTSSTDTQYF. This sequence joins TRBV5-1 and TRBJ2-3; D not resolved. This CDR3 has 16 residues. The germline V and J ends were trimmed by 4 bases and 0 bases, with 15 bases remaining between them. Germline CDR1 SGHRS, CDR2 YFSETQ.

The rearrangement joins TRBV12-3 or TRBV12-4 to TRBJ1-1; D is unclear. Trimming removed 0 bases from V and 4 bases from J, with 15 bases in between. The CDR3 has 16 residues. The CDR3 reads CASSLAARPVGTEAFF. Here the CDR3 DNA reads TGTGCCAGCAGTTTAGCGGCTAGGCCCGTGGGCACTGAAGCTTTCTTT.

This clonotype occurred once. V gene TRBV2 combines with J gene TRBJ1-6, with TRBD1 identical over 7 bases. CDR3 length equals 13 residues. The trim removed 5 bases at V and 10 bases at J, leaving 5 bases unmatched. Per the germline V gene, CDR1 is SNHLY and CDR2 is FYNNEI. CDR3 nucleotide sequence: TGTGCCAGCAGTAGACAGGGCGACTCACCCCTCCACTTT. This gives the protein CASSRQGDSPLHF.

This chain joins TRBV9 and TRBJ2-1; D might be TRBD2 (6 bases). Deletions cut 4 bases from V and 1 base from J, with 12 bases between. Germline CDR1 reads SGDLS; CDR2 reads YYNGEE. The CDR3 spans 15 residues. CDR3 region: CASSYTGGSYNEQFF. The CDR3 DNA is TGTGCCAGCAGCTACACTGGGGGGTCCTACAATGAGCAGTTCTTC.

The V and J genes are TRBV12-3 or TRBV12-4 and TRBJ1-5; D is possibly TRBD1 (6 bases). With 7 bases removed from V and 6 bases from J, the gap between germline ends came to 13 bases. CDR3 length: 13 amino acids. For the CDR3, the DNA is TGTGCCAGCACCCTAGAGGGGGGTCAGCCCCAGCATTTT. Translating gives CASTLEGGQPQHF.

This rearrangement joins TRBV9 to TRBJ2-1; D not resolved. With 0 bases removed from V and 12 bases from J, the gap between germline ends came to 13 bases. This CDR3 spans 13 amino acids. The V gene's germline CDR1 is SGDLS and CDR2 YYNGEE. CDR3 sequence reads: CASSVALGQLQFF. The CDR3 DNA follows: TGTGCCAGCAGCGTAGCCCTCGGGCAGCTGCAGTTCTTC. The complete variable domain, with remaining parts taken from reference TRBV9 and TRBJ2-1, reads DSGVTQTPKHLITATGQRVTLRCSPRSGDLSVYWYQQSLDQGLQFLIQYYNGEERAKGNILERFSAQQFPDLHSELNLSSLELGDSALYFCASSVALGQLQFFGPGTRLTVL.

The chain combines TRBV29-1 with TRBJ2-1, with 9 bases that match TRBD1. This CDR3 has 10 residues. Looked up from germline, CDR1 is SQVTM and CDR2 is ANQGSEA. J gave up 14 bases and V 4 bases, and 3 bases lay outside the gene matches. CDR3 sequence (DNA): TGCAGCGTTGGAGACAGGGGGAAGTTCTTC. It specifies CSVGDRGKFF.

The chain employs TRBV6-6 and TRBJ1-3; 7 bases map to TRBD1. CDR1 MNHNY and CDR2 SVGAGI come from the germline V gene (reference sequence). The length of the CDR3 is 16 residues. Losses at the gene ends were 9 bases for V and 0 bases for J; bases not matched to a gene: 11. The CDR3 loop reads CASAWQGGYSGNTIYF. The CDR3 coding sequence is TGTGCCAGTGCATGGCAGGGGGGATACTCTGGAAACACCATATATTTT.

The rearrangement links TRBV5-1 to TRBJ2-5; D is possibly TRBD1 (8 bases). Trimming pared 4 bases from V and 5 bases from J, leaving 15 bases between. Germline lookup yields CDR1 SGHRS and CDR2 YFSETQ. This CDR3 region has 14 residues. CDR3 sequence reads: CASSLTGGGETQYF. In DNA form, the CDR3 reads TGCGCCAGCAGCCTAACAGGGGGGGGCGAGACCCAGTACTTC.

This clonotype was observed a handful of times. V usage is TRBV12-3 or TRBV12-4 and J usage is TRBJ2-2; D gene unclear. The length of the CDR3 is 17 residues. Trimming shortened V by 1 base and J by 4 bases, and 16 bases separated the two germline ends. Here the CDR3 reads CASSLERFGLRTGELFF. CDR3 bases: TGTGCCAGCAGTTTAGAAAGGTTCGGGCTCCGCACCGGGGAGCTGTTTTTT.

The genes are TRBV28 and TRBJ2-5; tentative D call: TRBD1 (6 bases). V lost 4 bases and J 7 bases, leaving 19 bases between the germline ends. The length of the CDR3 is 15 residues. Germline-derived CDR1 and CDR2 are MDHEN and SYDVKM. The CDR3 DNA is TGTGCCAGCAGTTCCCCTCGGGACACCCTTAGGACCCAGTACTTC. Translating gives CASSSPRDTLRTQYF.

The chain is built from TRBV6-2 or TRBV6-3 and TRBJ2-1, with 9 bases identical to TRBD1. V dropped 6 bases and J dropped 5; count of bases not matched to a gene: 5. Germline V gene lookup returns CDR1 MNHEY and CDR2 SVGEGT. The CDR3 consists of 14 residues. CDR3 sequence: CASRAGTGNNEQFF. The CDR3 nucleotides read TGTGCCAGCAGGGCCGGGACAGGGAACAATGAGCAGTTCTTC.

The chain carries TRBV10-3 and TRBJ1-4, with D tentatively TRBD1 (5 bases). Germline CDR1 is ENHRY and CDR2 is SYGVKD. V lost 0 bases and J lost 5, with 10 bases in between. The CDR3 is 15 amino acids. CDR3 amino acids: CAISESGGLNEKLFF. The CDR3 DNA reads as TGTGCCATCAGTGAGTCCGGGGGTCTCAATGAAAAACTGTTTTTT.